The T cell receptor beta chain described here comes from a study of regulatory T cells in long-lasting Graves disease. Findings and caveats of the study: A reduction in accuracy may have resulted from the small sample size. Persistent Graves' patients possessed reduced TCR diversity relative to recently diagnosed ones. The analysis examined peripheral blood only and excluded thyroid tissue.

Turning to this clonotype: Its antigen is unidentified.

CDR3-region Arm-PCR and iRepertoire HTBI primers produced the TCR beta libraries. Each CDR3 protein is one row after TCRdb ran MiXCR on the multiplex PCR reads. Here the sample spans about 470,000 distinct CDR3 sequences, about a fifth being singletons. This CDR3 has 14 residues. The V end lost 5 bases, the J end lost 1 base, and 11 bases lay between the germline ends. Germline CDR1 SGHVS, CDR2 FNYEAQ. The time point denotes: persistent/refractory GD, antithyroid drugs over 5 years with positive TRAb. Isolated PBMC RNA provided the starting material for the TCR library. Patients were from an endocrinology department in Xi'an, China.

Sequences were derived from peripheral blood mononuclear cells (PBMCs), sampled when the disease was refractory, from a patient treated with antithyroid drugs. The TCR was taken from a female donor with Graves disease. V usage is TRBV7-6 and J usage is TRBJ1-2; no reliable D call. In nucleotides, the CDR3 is TGTGCCAGCAGCCCTGGGCGGGATAACTATGGCTACACCTTC. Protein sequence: CASSPGRDNYGYTF.